Below, 9 T cell receptor beta chains from the same sample are listed, as sequenced in a study of cytomegalovirus exposure and HLA in healthy donors. The PCR used 60 Vbeta and 13 Jbeta primers. Produced via immunoSEQ multiplex PCR; TCRdb's table is partial and in-frame only. The data hold 130,000 to 150,000 clones, with more than 75% observed a single time. Sequenced: PBMCs. These receptors originate from a woman younger than 35 in good health and CMV-seropositive.

This sequence joins TRBV4-1 and TRBJ2-7; perhaps TRBD1 as D (6 bases). The CDR3 consists of 15 residues. The V end was cut by 4 bases, the J end by 2 bases, with 15 bases between. Germline lookup yields CDR1 MGHRA and CDR2 YSYEKL. The CDR3 DNA reads TGCGCCAGCAGCCCCCCCACCAGGGGACCCTACGAGCAGTACTTC. It translates to CASSPPTRGPYEQYF.

A remark on this clone: Other DNA sequences in this sample translate to the same CDR3. J is TRBJ1-5 and V is TRBV5-1; TRBD1 matches 8 bases. The germline gives CDR1 SGHRS, CDR2 YFSETQ. This CDR3 spans 15 amino acids. V lost 4 bases and J lost 4; bases outside the gene matches: 7. This chain's CDR3 is CASSLGQGLNQPQHF. In DNA, the CDR3 is TGCGCCAGCAGCCTAGGACAGGGTCTTAATCAGCCCCAGCATTTT.

This clone was seen once. The V and J genes are TRBV5-1 and TRBJ1-2; TRBD1 agrees at 10 bases. Germline CDR1 reads SGHRS; CDR2 reads YFSETQ. The junction had 8 bases not matched to a gene; V was cut back by 2 bases and J by 7 bases. The CDR3 runs 15 residues. CDR3 loop: CASSLYTRTGGGYTF. CDR3 coding DNA: TGCGCCAGCAGCTTATACACCCGGACAGGGGGTGGCTACACCTTC. The full variable domain, completed using reference TRBV5-1 and TRBJ1-2, is KAGVTQTPRYLIKTRGQQVTLSCSPISGHRSVSWYQQTPGQGLQFLFEYFSETQRNKGNFPGRFSGRQFSNSRSEMNVSTLELGDSALYLCASSLYTRTGGGYTFGSGTRLTVV.

The rearrangement links TRBV30 to TRBJ1-1; D not resolved. The CDR3 has 13 residues. The V and J ends lost 4 bases and 1 base respectively, with 10 bases between them. Germline V gene data show CDR1 as GTSNPN and CDR2 as SVGIG (reference sequence). Here the CDR3 DNA reads TGTGCCTGGAACTTAATCGAGAACACTGAAGCTTTCTTT. This gives the protein CAWNLIENTEAFF.

The rearrangement joins TRBV2 to TRBJ2-4, with a possible D match to TRBD1 (6 bases). The CDR3 is made up of 15 amino acids. CDR1 is SNHLY, CDR2 FYNNEI, per germline. Trimming cost V 6 bases and J 7 bases, with 19 bases left between them. This chain's CDR3 is CASSADRLPQNIQYF. In DNA, the CDR3 is TGTGCCAGCAGCGCAGACAGGCTCCCGCAGAACATTCAGTACTTC.

This clone is a singleton in its sample. The chain carries TRBV5-8 and TRBJ2-3; the D gene is possibly TRBD2 (7 bases). V lost 4 bases and J lost 3, with 18 bases in between. This CDR3 is 16 amino acids long. Germline lookup yields CDR1 SGHTS and CDR2 YDEGEE. The CDR3 region has the DNA TGTGCCAGCAGCCCGAGGTGGGGGGGCAGAACAGATACGCAGTATTTT. Residues: CASSPRWGGRTDTQYF.

V and J are TRBV6-6 and TRBJ1-5; D perhaps matches TRBD1 (6 bases). V was clipped by 4 bases and J by 2 bases, with 15 bases between them. The CDR3 has 16 residues. Germline CDR1 is MNHNY and CDR2 is SVGAGI (reference sequence). The CDR3 region is CASSLSQGGGNQPQHF. CDR3 in DNA: TGTGCCAGCAGTTTATCACAGGGAGGGGGCAATCAGCCCCAGCATTTT.

The chain has TRBV19 and TRBJ1-2, with 9 bases matching TRBD1. The CDR3 runs to 13 residues. V was clipped by 3 bases and J by 8 bases; unmatched bases: 4. The germline gives CDR1 LNHDA, CDR2 SQIVND (reference sequence). The CDR3 DNA sequence: TGTGCCAGTAGTATCGGGACAGGGAACGGCTACACCTTC. Its translation is CASSIGTGNGYTF.

The CDR3 nucleotides read TGCAGCGTTGTGCGGCAGGGCTATGGCTACACCTTC. The encoded protein is CSVVRQGYGYTF. The chain has TRBV29-1 and TRBJ1-2; tentative D call: TRBD1 (5 bases). Per germline, CDR1 SQVTM and CDR2 ANQGSEA. Trimming left V 4 bases short and J 4 bases short, with 10 bases between. The CDR3 sequence is 12 residues long.